These 10 T cell receptor beta chains came from one sample sequenced in a study of blood T cell repertoires in COVID-19. The data were produced by immunoSEQ multiplex PCR, yet TCRdb's version contains in-frame clones alone and is incomplete. The profile covers approximately 160,000 clones, with over 65% appearing a single time and nearly 4.5% taken by the ten largest. The sample taken for sequencing was PBMCs or T cells enriched from blood (not recorded which). Receptors were obtained from a woman aged 50 to 65 who had recovered from COVID-19.

This sequence joins TRBV29-1 and TRBJ1-4; 10 bases agree with TRBD1. Trimming cost V 4 bases and J 6 bases; bases outside gene matches: 2. The germline gives CDR1 SQVTM, CDR2 ANQGSEA. This CDR3 is 13 amino acids long. CDR3 residues: CSVGQGADEKLFF. DNA for the CDR3: TGCAGCGTTGGACAGGGGGCGGATGAAAAACTGTTTTTT.

The chain links TRBV7-9 to TRBJ2-5; 9 bases align to TRBD2. The length of the CDR3 is 15 residues. CDR1 SEHNR and CDR2 FQNEAQ come from the germline V gene (reference sequence). Unmatched junction bases numbered 5, after V lost 2 bases and J lost 4 bases. Here the CDR3 reads CASSLSGGRGETQYF. The CDR3 DNA sequence: TGTGCCAGCAGCTTAAGCGGGGGGCGGGGAGAGACCCAGTACTTC. Full variable domain (missing parts from reference TRBV7-9 and TRBJ2-5): DTGVSQNPRHKITKRGQNVTFRCDPISEHNRLYWYRQTLGQGPEFLTYFQNEAQLEKSRLLSDRFSAERPKGSFSTLEIQRTEQGDSAMYLCASSLSGGRGETQYFGPGTRLLVL.

This chain uses TRBV4-1 with TRBJ1-2, with 7 nucleotides matching TRBD1. The germline gives CDR1 MGHRA, CDR2 YSYEKL. CDR3 length: 15 amino acids. V lost 3 bases to trimming and J lost 8 bases; unmatched junction nucleotides: 12. The CDR3 here is CASSQAKTGVGGYTF. The CDR3 nucleotides are TGCGCCAGCAGCCAGGCTAAAACAGGGGTGGGGGGCTACACCTTC.

This chain connects TRBV5-4 to TRBJ2-5; 15 bases match TRBD2. Germline loops: CDR1 SGHNT, CDR2 YYREEE (reference sequence). The CDR3 has 17 residues. V lost 4 bases and J lost 0; bases outside the gene matches: 4. This CDR3 reads CASSPGLAGGHQETQYF. CDR3 sequence (DNA): TGTGCCAGCAGCCCGGGACTAGCGGGAGGCCACCAAGAGACCCAGTACTTC.

The rearrangement links TRBV11-2 to TRBJ1-1; D is perhaps TRBD1 (5 bases). Trimming left V 8 bases short and J 4 bases short, with 11 bases between. Germline V gene sequence: CDR1 SGHAT, CDR2 FQNNGV. The CDR3 loop spans 12 amino acids. CDR3 amino acids: CASRRGSTEAFF. CDR3 coding DNA: TGTGCCAGCCGACGGGGGAGCACTGAAGCTTTCTTT.

J is TRBJ1-6 and V is TRBV7-2, with 8 bases lining up with TRBD1. J was trimmed by 5 bases and V by 5 bases; bases with no gene match: 5. CDR3 length: 15 residues. Germline V gene lookup returns CDR1 SGHTA and CDR2 FQGNSA. CDR3 residues: CASSLRDRNNSPLHF. DNA of the CDR3: TGTGCCAGCAGCCTCCGGGACAGGAATAATTCACCCCTCCACTTT.

In this sample, this clone turned up once. DNA of the CDR3: TGTGCCACCTCTACGGGACATTCTGGGGCCAACGTCCTGACTTTC. As protein: CATSTGHSGANVLTF. V gene TRBV15 combines with J gene TRBJ2-6, with D tentatively TRBD1 (6 bases). V lost 8 bases to trimming and J lost 1 base, with 12 bases between them. CDR3 length: 15 amino acids. CDR1 and CDR2 from the germline V gene are LNHNV and YYDKDF (reference sequence).

The rearrangement uses TRBV4-1 and TRBJ2-3; D is unclear. V was pared by 3 bases and J by 0 bases, with 10 bases between. There are 15 residues in the CDR3. Germline V gene lookup returns CDR1 MGHRA and CDR2 YSYEKL. The CDR3 region is CASSQKTTSTDTQYF. CDR3 sequence (DNA): TGCGCCAGCAGCCAGAAGACAACTAGCACAGATACGCAGTATTTT.

The V and J genes are TRBV5-1 and TRBJ1-2; weak D call: TRBD1 (5 bases). The CDR3 totals 14 residues. V dropped 4 bases and J dropped 5 bases, with 15 bases sitting between them. Germline values: CDR1 SGHRS, CDR2 YFSETQ. As DNA, the CDR3 is TGCGCCAGCAGCCAGGACACAGATAGTTATGGCTACACCTTC. Amino acids: CASSQDTDSYGYTF.

CDR3 in DNA: TGTGCCAGTTCGCGGCTGATGAGCACAGATACGCAGTATTTT. Encoded protein: CASSRLMSTDTQYF. The V call is TRBV19, the J call TRBJ2-3; D gene ambiguous. This CDR3 has 14 amino acids. CDR1 and CDR2 from the germline V gene are LNHDA and SQIVND (reference sequence). V lost 8 bases and J lost 0, with 12 bases in between.